This TCR beta chain derives from a study of blood T cell repertoires in COVID-19. The wider study: Nucleic acid was either cDNA or gDNA, and it came from T cells, B-cell-depleted T cells, or PBMCs.

This clone is a singleton in its sample. The CDR3 runs 16 residues. Germline V CDR1 and CDR2: MNHNS, SASEGT. Trimming removed 3 bases from V and 3 bases from J; junction bases left unmatched: 8. In the original workflow: The authors estimated nucleated cell counts from reference gene primer amplification. Profiled with immunoSEQ multiplex PCR; TCRdb holds only in-frame clones, not every one. The D gene and trimming were derived from the DNA, and the V and J assignments and clone size from that table. The sample lists more than 150,000 clones, about four fifths seen once, with approximately 12% in the top ten. The Seattle patients joined while their infection was active and were tracked longitudinally afterward.

The TCR originated in a woman older than 75 with COVID-19, enrolled during active disease. Specimen: peripheral blood. The chain links TRBV6-1 to TRBJ2-7; 10 positions agree with TRBD1. The CDR3 reads CASSDLTGGGLYEQYF. Here the CDR3 DNA reads TGTGCCAGCAGTGACCTGACAGGGGGCGGCCTCTACGAGCAGTACTTC.